This T cell receptor beta chain was identified during a study of control samples from healthy donors and cancer patients (TCRdb year 2020). Remarks on this clone: The clone's antigen remains unknown. No quality values exist for individual bases; no much larger clone is one base distant.

The library was built by means of the immunoSEQ multiplex PCR assay. Drawn from immuneACCESS, this table holds only the in-frame rearrangements with V and J called that TCRdb kept. Clones are partly lost; checked studies trace under half to an unresolved V gene and leave the rest unexplained. The sample table shows fewer than 500,000 clones, and roughly 90% are seen once. Around 6.4% of the sample is in the top ten clones. The receptor comes from a man aged 35-49 years with head and neck cancer. The sample was PBMCs.

The CDR3 here reads CASSLEEGLRNSPLHF. The DNA sequence is as follows: TGTGCCAGCAGCTTGGAGGAGGGGTTGAGGAATTCACCCCTCCACTTT. The rearranged segments are TRBV5-6 and TRBJ1-6; the D gene is perhaps TRBD1, on 5 matching bases. Including the terminal cysteine and phenylalanine, the CDR3 comprises 16 residues. Only the CDR3 DNA is retained, 48 bases long and in frame from the first base. The germline ends are 14 bases apart after V is trimmed by 0 bases and J by 7 bases. Based on the germline V gene, the CDR1 and CDR2 sequences are SGHDT and YYEEEE. Reference TRBV5-6 and TRBJ1-6 proteins supply the regions before and after the CDR3; the full variable domain is: DAGVTQSPTHLIKTRGQQVTLRCSPKSGHDTVSWYQQALGQGPQFIFQYYEEEERQRGNFPDRFSGHQFPNYSSELNVNALLLGDSALYLCASSLEEGLRNSPLHFGNGTRLTVT.